This is a list of T cell receptor beta chains from one sample in a study of PD-1 blockade in classical Hodgkin lymphoma. Here immunoSEQ multiplex PCR was the method, and the copy in TCRdb shows in-frame clones only, minus some. Of about 28,000 clones listed, approximately 70% are singletons. The source material was peripheral blood mononuclear cells (PBMCs), sampled before the second cycle of nivolumab. The receptors stem from a human donor with classical Hodgkin lymphoma. Both conserved end residues are part of each CDR3. Fields, in order: V gene, J gene, D gene, clone size, CDR3 length, CDR3 protein, CDR3 DNA. A D gene is named only where the DNA matches it firmly. Size values are once, few and many counts, or a class for expanded clones, and some rows have none.

v_call: TRBV28; j_call: TRBJ1-6; d_call: NA; clone_size: NA; cdr3_length: 16; cdr3_aa: CASSSGKGIDNSPLHF; cdr3_nt: TGTGCCAGCAGCTCAGGGAAAGGGATAGATAATTCACCCCTCCACTTT
v_call: TRBV5-1; j_call: TRBJ1-1; d_call: NA; clone_size: NA; cdr3_length: 12; cdr3_aa: CASSLYETEAFF; cdr3_nt: TGCGCCAGCAGCTTGTATGAAACTGAAGCTTTCTTT
v_call: TRBV19; j_call: TRBJ2-7; d_call: TRBD1; clone_size: NA; cdr3_length: 14; cdr3_aa: CASSTGTGLGEQYF; cdr3_nt: TGTGCCAGTAGCACCGGGACAGGGTTAGGGGAGCAGTACTTC
v_call: TRBV5-1; j_call: TRBJ2-1; d_call: NA; clone_size: NA; cdr3_length: 15; cdr3_aa: CASSLVARGAGEQFF; cdr3_nt: TGCGCCAGCAGCTTGGTCGCCAGGGGTGCCGGTGAGCAGTTCTTC
v_call: TRBV6-1; j_call: TRBJ2-2; d_call: NA; clone_size: few; cdr3_length: 13; cdr3_aa: CASSPGTNGELFF; cdr3_nt: TGTGCCAGCAGCCCCGGGACGAACGGGGAGCTGTTTTTT
v_call: TRBV10-3; j_call: TRBJ1-1; d_call: TRBD1; clone_size: NA; cdr3_length: 14; cdr3_aa: CAISGGQGSTEAFF; cdr3_nt: TGTGCCATCAGTGGAGGACAGGGGTCCACTGAAGCTTTCTTT
v_call: TRBV7-9; j_call: TRBJ2-3; d_call: NA; clone_size: NA; cdr3_length: 15; cdr3_aa: CASSLRDTETDTQYF; cdr3_nt: TGTGCCAGCAGCCTACGGGACACCGAGACAGATACGCAGTATTTT
v_call: TRBV7-2; j_call: TRBJ2-1; d_call: NA; clone_size: NA; cdr3_length: 11; cdr3_aa: CASSPRNEQFF; cdr3_nt: TGTGCCAGCAGTCCCCGTAATGAGCAGTTCTTC
v_call: TRBV28; j_call: TRBJ2-1; d_call: NA; clone_size: NA; cdr3_length: 14; cdr3_aa: CASSLEAPRHEQFF; cdr3_nt: TGTGCCAGCAGTTTAGAGGCCCCTCGCCATGAGCAGTTCTTC
v_call: TRBV6-5; j_call: TRBJ1-3; d_call: NA; clone_size: NA; cdr3_length: 13; cdr3_aa: CASGRGEGNTIYF; cdr3_nt: TGTGCCAGCGGAAGGGGGGAAGGAAACACCATATATTTT
v_call: TRBV20-1; j_call: TRBJ2-1; d_call: NA; clone_size: NA; cdr3_length: 11; cdr3_aa: CSARAQNEQFF; cdr3_nt: TGCAGTGCTAGAGCCCAAAATGAGCAGTTCTTC
v_call: TRBV28; j_call: TRBJ2-1; d_call: NA; clone_size: few; cdr3_length: 15; cdr3_aa: CASSFPGYSYNEQFF; cdr3_nt: TGTGCCAGCAGTTTCCCAGGGTACTCCTACAATGAGCAGTTCTTC
v_call: TRBV5-1; j_call: TRBJ1-1; d_call: NA; clone_size: few; cdr3_length: 13; cdr3_aa: CASRSRMNTEAFF; cdr3_nt: TGCGCCAGCAGAAGTCGGATGAACACTGAAGCTTTCTTT
v_call: TRBV28; j_call: TRBJ2-7; d_call: NA; clone_size: NA; cdr3_length: 15; cdr3_aa: CASRTILRDGDEQYF; cdr3_nt: TGTGCCAGCAGAACTATCCTACGCGACGGTGACGAGCAGTACTTC
v_call: TRBV13; j_call: TRBJ2-1; d_call: TRBD1; clone_size: few; cdr3_length: 14; cdr3_aa: CASSLAGQGDEQFF; cdr3_nt: TGTGCCAGCAGCTTAGCGGGACAGGGGGATGAGCAGTTCTTC
v_call: TRBV11-2; j_call: TRBJ1-6; d_call: NA; clone_size: NA; cdr3_length: 15; cdr3_aa: CASSLEGLYNSPLHF; cdr3_nt: TGTGCCAGCAGCCTGGAGGGACTATATAATTCACCCCTCCACTTT
v_call: TRBV28; j_call: TRBJ1-3; d_call: NA; clone_size: NA; cdr3_length: 16; cdr3_aa: CASGLLGRAGRNTIYF; cdr3_nt: TGTGCCAGCGGCCTATTGGGCAGGGCAGGGAGAAACACCATATATTTT
v_call: TRBV12-5; j_call: TRBJ2-1; d_call: NA; clone_size: NA; cdr3_length: 15; cdr3_aa: CASAIWGDENNEQFF; cdr3_nt: TGTGCTAGTGCAATTTGGGGAGACGAAAACAATGAGCAGTTCTTC
v_call: TRBV10-1; j_call: TRBJ1-5; d_call: NA; clone_size: NA; cdr3_length: 15; cdr3_aa: CASSEGGTIDQPQHF; cdr3_nt: TGCGCCAGCAGCGAAGGCGGGACGATTGATCAGCCCCAGCATTTT
v_call: TRBV28; j_call: TRBJ1-5; d_call: TRBD1; clone_size: NA; cdr3_length: 16; cdr3_aa: CASRSYGTGKNQPQHF; cdr3_nt: TGTGCCAGCAGGTCATATGGGACAGGGAAGAATCAGCCCCAGCATTTT
v_call: TRBV6-5; j_call: TRBJ1-1; d_call: NA; clone_size: NA; cdr3_length: 16; cdr3_aa: CASSYLDSLGPTEAFF; cdr3_nt: TGTGCCAGCAGTTACTTAGACAGTCTCGGACCGACTGAAGCTTTCTTT
v_call: TRBV11-2; j_call: TRBJ2-1; d_call: TRBD1; clone_size: few; cdr3_length: 16; cdr3_aa: CASSLSSRTGFNEQFF; cdr3_nt: TGTGCCAGCAGCTTATCATCAAGGACAGGTTTCAATGAGCAGTTCTTC
v_call: TRBV4-3; j_call: TRBJ2-3; d_call: NA; clone_size: NA; cdr3_length: 13; cdr3_aa: CASSQDQRFTQYF; cdr3_nt: TGCGCCAGCAGCCAAGATCAAAGATTTACGCAGTATTTT
v_call: TRBV7-6; j_call: TRBJ1-1; d_call: NA; clone_size: NA; cdr3_length: 17; cdr3_aa: CASSLAPGGPENTEAFF; cdr3_nt: TGTGCCAGCAGCTTAGCGCCGGGGGGGCCGGAGAACACTGAAGCTTTCTTT
v_call: TRBV27; j_call: TRBJ1-5; d_call: NA; clone_size: NA; cdr3_length: 13; cdr3_aa: CASSLRQHQPQHF; cdr3_nt: TGTGCCAGCAGTTTACGACAGCATCAGCCCCAGCATTTT
v_call: TRBV9; j_call: TRBJ1-3; d_call: NA; clone_size: NA; cdr3_length: 16; cdr3_aa: CASSVGFVDMGNTIYF; cdr3_nt: TGTGCCAGCAGCGTAGGTTTTGTGGACATGGGGAACACCATATATTTT
v_call: TRBV29-1; j_call: TRBJ1-1; d_call: NA; clone_size: few; cdr3_length: 10; cdr3_aa: CSVVNTEAFF; cdr3_nt: TGCAGCGTAGTGAACACTGAAGCTTTCTTT
v_call: TRBV6-5; j_call: TRBJ1-2; d_call: NA; clone_size: NA; cdr3_length: 12; cdr3_aa: CASSPGLSGYTF; cdr3_nt: TGTGCCAGCAGTCCAGGGCTCTCTGGCTACACCTTC
v_call: TRBV29-1; j_call: TRBJ1-1; d_call: TRBD1; clone_size: NA; cdr3_length: 13; cdr3_aa: CSVGTDRDIEAFF; cdr3_nt: TGCAGCGTGGGGACCGACAGGGACATTGAAGCTTTCTTT
v_call: TRBV5-4; j_call: TRBJ2-2; d_call: NA; clone_size: NA; cdr3_length: 16; cdr3_aa: CASSLWSQGDTGELFF; cdr3_nt: TGTGCCAGCAGCTTGTGGTCCCAAGGGGACACCGGGGAGCTGTTTTTT
v_call: TRBV7-2; j_call: TRBJ1-6; d_call: TRBD1; clone_size: NA; cdr3_length: 15; cdr3_aa: CASSLGGQGGSPLHF; cdr3_nt: TGTGCCAGCAGCTTAGGGGGACAGGGTGGCTCACCCCTCCACTTT
v_call: TRBV14; j_call: TRBJ1-1; d_call: NA; clone_size: NA; cdr3_length: 12; cdr3_aa: CASSSGDGEAFF; cdr3_nt: TGTGCCAGCAGCTCGGGGGACGGTGAAGCTTTCTTT
v_call: TRBV5-6; j_call: TRBJ2-1; d_call: NA; clone_size: NA; cdr3_length: 14; cdr3_aa: CASSLPASYNEQFF; cdr3_nt: TGTGCCAGCAGCTTGCCGGCCTCCTACAATGAGCAGTTCTTC
v_call: TRBV7-8; j_call: TRBJ2-3; d_call: NA; clone_size: NA; cdr3_length: 12; cdr3_aa: CASLLVGNTQYF; cdr3_nt: TGTGCGAGCCTCCTAGTGGGAAATACGCAGTATTTT
v_call: TRBV6-4; j_call: TRBJ2-3; d_call: TRBD2; clone_size: NA; cdr3_length: 14; cdr3_aa: CASSEGREGDTQYF; cdr3_nt: TGTGCCAGCAGTGAAGGCAGGGAGGGAGATACGCAGTATTTT
v_call: TRBV4-2; j_call: TRBJ2-2; d_call: TRBD2; clone_size: few; cdr3_length: 19; cdr3_aa: CASSQASTSGRALTGELFF; cdr3_nt: TGTGCCAGCAGCCAGGCCTCGACTAGCGGGAGGGCCTTAACCGGGGAGCTGTTTTTT
v_call: TRBV19; j_call: TRBJ2-3; d_call: NA; clone_size: NA; cdr3_length: 12; cdr3_aa: CASTVATDTQYF; cdr3_nt: TGTGCCAGTACGGTGGCCACAGATACGCAGTATTTT
v_call: TRBV19; j_call: TRBJ2-3; d_call: NA; clone_size: NA; cdr3_length: 12; cdr3_aa: CASSTDPDTQYF; cdr3_nt: TGTGCCAGTAGTACCGACCCAGATACGCAGTATTTT
v_call: TRBV7-3; j_call: TRBJ2-1; d_call: TRBD2; clone_size: NA; cdr3_length: 15; cdr3_aa: CASSRSGSSYNEQFF; cdr3_nt: TGTGCCAGCAGCCGTAGCGGGAGCTCCTACAATGAGCAGTTCTTC
v_call: TRBV6-5; j_call: TRBJ1-5; d_call: NA; clone_size: NA; cdr3_length: 15; cdr3_aa: CASSYRATVRQPQHF; cdr3_nt: TGTGCCAGCAGTTACCGCGCGACCGTCAGGCAGCCCCAGCATTTT
v_call: TRBV28; j_call: TRBJ2-5; d_call: TRBD2; clone_size: NA; cdr3_length: 15; cdr3_aa: CASSLWGLPQETQYF; cdr3_nt: TGTGCCAGCAGTTTATGGGGACTACCTCAAGAGACCCAGTACTTC
v_call: TRBV2; j_call: TRBJ1-2; d_call: TRBD1; clone_size: once; cdr3_length: 14; cdr3_aa: CATFPRDRAYGYTF; cdr3_nt: TGTGCCACATTCCCCCGGGACAGGGCCTATGGCTACACCTTC